The source of this T cell receptor beta chain is a study of T cells in Graves' hyperthyroidism and ophthalmopathy. Turning to the study itself: Peripheral blood collection took place at initial diagnosis, before any treatment. Notes on the study in general: Appearing also in blood were most of the thyroid clonotypes expanded above 0.001.

CDR1 and CDR2 from the germline V gene are GTSNPN and SVGIG (reference sequence). The CDR3 has 13 residues. V was cut by 2 bases and J by 2 bases, with 10 bases left in between. From RNA transcripts, TCR beta CDR3 regions were amplified. Primed by the HTBI set, a first-round RT-PCR was run on the TCR CDR3. TCRdb used MiXCR to reprocess the multiplex PCR reads, holding one entry per CDR3 protein. The sample has hundreds of thousands of distinct CDR3 sequences; over 15% are singletons. In its sample, this clonotype was seen many times. Its specificity is unknown. This receptor was taken from a woman aged 50 to 60 with Graves' hyperthyroidism that later progressed to Graves' ophthalmopathy. Sequenced input: blood. The chain has TRBV30 and TRBJ2-7, with D uncertain. Here the CDR3 reads CAWSRLVAYEQYF. The CDR3 DNA sequence: TGTGCCTGGAGTAGATTGGTCGCCTACGAGCAGTACTTC. The full variable domain, rest sourced from reference TRBV30 and TRBJ2-7, is SQTIHQWPATLVQPVGSPLSLECTVEGTSNPNLYWYRQAAGRGLQLLFYSVGIGQISSEVPQNLSASRPQDRQFILSSKKLLLSDSGFYLCAWSRLVAYEQYFGPGTRLTVT.